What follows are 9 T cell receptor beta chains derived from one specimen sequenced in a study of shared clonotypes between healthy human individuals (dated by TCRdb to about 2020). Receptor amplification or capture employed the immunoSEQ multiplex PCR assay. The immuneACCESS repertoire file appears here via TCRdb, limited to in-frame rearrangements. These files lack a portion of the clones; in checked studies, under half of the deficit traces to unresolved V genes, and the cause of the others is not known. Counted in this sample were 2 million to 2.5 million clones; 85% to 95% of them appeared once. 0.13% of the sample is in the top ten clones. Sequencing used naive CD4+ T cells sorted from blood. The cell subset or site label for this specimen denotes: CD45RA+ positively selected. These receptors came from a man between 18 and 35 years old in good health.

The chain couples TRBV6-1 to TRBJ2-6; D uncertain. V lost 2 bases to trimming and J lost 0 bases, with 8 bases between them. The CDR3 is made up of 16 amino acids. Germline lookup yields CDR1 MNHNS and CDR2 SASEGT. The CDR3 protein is CASSELSPSGANVLTF. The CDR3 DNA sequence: TGTGCCAGCAGTGAACTATCCCCCTCTGGGGCCAACGTCCTGACTTTC.

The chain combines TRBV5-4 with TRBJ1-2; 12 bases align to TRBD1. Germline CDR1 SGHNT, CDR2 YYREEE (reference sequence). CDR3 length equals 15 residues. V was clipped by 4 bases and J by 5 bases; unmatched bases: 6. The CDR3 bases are TGTGCCAGCAGCGACTCGGGACAGGGGGCGTATGGCTACACCTTC. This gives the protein CASSDSGQGAYGYTF. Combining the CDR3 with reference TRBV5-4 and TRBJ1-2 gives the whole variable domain ETGVTQSPTHLIKTRGQQVTLRCSSQSGHNTVSWYQQALGQGPQFIFQYYREEENGRGNFPPRFSGLQFPNYSSELNVNALELDDSALYLCASSDSGQGAYGYTFGSGTRLTVV.

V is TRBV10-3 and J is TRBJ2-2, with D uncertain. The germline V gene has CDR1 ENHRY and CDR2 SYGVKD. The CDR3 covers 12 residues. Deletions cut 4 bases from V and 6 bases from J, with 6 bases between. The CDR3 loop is CAISGGPGELFF. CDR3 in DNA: TGTGCCATCAGTGGGGGTCCCGGGGAGCTGTTTTTT.

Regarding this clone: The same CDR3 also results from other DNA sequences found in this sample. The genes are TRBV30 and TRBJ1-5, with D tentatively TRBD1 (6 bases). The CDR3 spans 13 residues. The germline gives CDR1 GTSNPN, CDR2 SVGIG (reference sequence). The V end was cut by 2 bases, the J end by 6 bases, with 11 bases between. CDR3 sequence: CAWSREGGQPQHF. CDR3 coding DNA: TGTGCCTGGAGTAGAGAGGGGGGTCAGCCCCAGCATTTT.

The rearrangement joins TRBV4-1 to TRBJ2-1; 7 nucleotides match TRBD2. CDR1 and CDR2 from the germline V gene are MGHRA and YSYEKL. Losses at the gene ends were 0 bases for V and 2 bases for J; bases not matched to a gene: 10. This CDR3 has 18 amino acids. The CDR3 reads CASSQDRGLAVPYNEQFF. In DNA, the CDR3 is TGCGCCAGCAGCCAAGATCGCGGGCTAGCGGTCCCCTACAATGAGCAGTTCTTC.

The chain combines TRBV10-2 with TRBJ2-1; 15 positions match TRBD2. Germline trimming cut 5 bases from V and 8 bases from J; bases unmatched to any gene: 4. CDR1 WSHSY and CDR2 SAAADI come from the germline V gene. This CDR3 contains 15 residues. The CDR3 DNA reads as TGCGCCAGCAGTCCGGGACTAGCGGGGGGATATGAGCAGTTCTTC. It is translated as CASSPGLAGGYEQFF.

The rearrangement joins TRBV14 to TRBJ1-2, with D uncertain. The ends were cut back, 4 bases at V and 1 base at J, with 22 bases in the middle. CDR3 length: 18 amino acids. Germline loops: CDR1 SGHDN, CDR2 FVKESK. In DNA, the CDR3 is TGTGCCAGCAGCCCTGCCGAGACTTTGGGAAACCTTAACTATGGCTACACCTTC. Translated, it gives CASSPAETLGNLNYGYTF.

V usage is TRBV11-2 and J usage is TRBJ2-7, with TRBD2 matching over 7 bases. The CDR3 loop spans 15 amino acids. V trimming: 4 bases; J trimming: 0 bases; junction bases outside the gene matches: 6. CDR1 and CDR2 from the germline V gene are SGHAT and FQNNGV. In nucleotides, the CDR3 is TGTGCCAGCAGCTATTGGGAGGGTAACTCCTACGAGCAGTACTTC. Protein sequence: CASSYWEGNSYEQYF.

For the CDR3, the DNA is TGTGCCACCAGCAGGACAGGGGTGAAGGGCTATGGCTACACCTTC. Encoded protein: CATSRTGVKGYGYTF. This chain links TRBV15 with TRBJ1-2, with 8 bases aligning to TRBD1. V dropped 3 bases and J dropped 4; count of bases not matched to a gene: 7. This CDR3 is built from 15 residues. The germline CDR1 and CDR2 sequences are LNHNV and YYDKDF (reference sequence). Together with reference TRBV15 and TRBJ1-2, the CDR3 gives the full variable domain: DAMVIQNPRYQVTQFGKPVTLSCSQTLNHNVMYWYQQKSSQAPKLLFHYYDKDFNNEADTPDNFQSRRPNTSFCFLDIRSPGLGDTAMYLCATSRTGVKGYGYTFGSGTRLTVV.